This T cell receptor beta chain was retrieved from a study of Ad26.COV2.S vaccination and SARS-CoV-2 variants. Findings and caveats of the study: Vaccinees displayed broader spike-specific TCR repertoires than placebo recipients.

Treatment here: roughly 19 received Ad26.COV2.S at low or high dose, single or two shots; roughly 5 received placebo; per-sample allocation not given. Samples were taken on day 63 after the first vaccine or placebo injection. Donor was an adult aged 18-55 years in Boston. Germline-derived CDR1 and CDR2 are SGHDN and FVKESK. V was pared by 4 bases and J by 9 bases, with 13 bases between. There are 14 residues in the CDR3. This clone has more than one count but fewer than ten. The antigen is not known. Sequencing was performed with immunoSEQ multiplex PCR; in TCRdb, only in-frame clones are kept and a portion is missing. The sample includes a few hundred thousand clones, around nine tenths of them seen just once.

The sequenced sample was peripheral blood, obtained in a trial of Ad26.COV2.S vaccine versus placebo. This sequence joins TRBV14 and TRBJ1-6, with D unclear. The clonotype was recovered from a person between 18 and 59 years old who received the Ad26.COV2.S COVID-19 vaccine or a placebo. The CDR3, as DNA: TGTGCCAGCAGCCTGATAGGAGGGTCTTCACCCCTCCACTTT. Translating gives CASSLIGGSSPLHF.